This record covers a single T cell receptor (beta chain). The antigen is undetermined. The sample originates from a study of T cell responses to AZD1222 COVID-19 vaccine. The repertoire was sequenced with immunoSEQ multiplex PCR; TCRdb's copy has only in-frame clones and lacks some. The sample consists of about 150,000 clones, approximately 92% of them appearing once. The CDR3 is 16 amino acids. Germline V gene lookup returns CDR1 LGHDT and CDR2 YNNKEL (reference sequence). V lost 1 base, J lost 5 bases, and 6 bases stayed unmatched. General study results and limits: In a largely white British group with more females than males, clonal diversity was possibly underestimated. It was only after the peak T cell response that any repertoires were sampled. Within unmutated variant regions lay the reported targets of nearly half of spike-specific TCRs.

The V gene is TRBV3-1 (or the pseudogene TRBV3-2), the J gene TRBJ1-5; TRBD1 matches 9 bases. The TCR was taken from an adult who received the AZD1222 COVID-19 vaccine. Sequenced material: peripheral blood, taken 28 days after the second AZD1222 dose. Here the CDR3 reads CASSQGNRGQDQPQHF. CDR3 sequence (DNA): TGTGCCAGCAGCCAAGGGAACAGGGGGCAGGATCAGCCCCAGCATTTT.